One and the same sample provided the 12 T cell receptor beta chains below, sequenced in a study of blood T cell repertoires in COVID-19. TCRdb's table, derived via immunoSEQ multiplex PCR, lists solely in-frame clones and lacks some. There are about 94,000 clones in the sample; 74% occur only once, and under 5% lies in the top ten. Sequencing was done on a sample of peripheral blood. These receptors were taken from a man aged 65 to 85 with COVID-19, enrolled during active disease.

V is TRBV5-1 and J is TRBJ1-3; 7 nucleotides agree with TRBD1. This CDR3 spans 14 amino acids. V was pared by 3 bases and J by 4 bases, with 4 bases of the junction left unmatched. CDR1 and CDR2 (germline): SGHRS, YFSETQ. CDR3 DNA sequence: TGCGCCAGCAGCTCGGGACAGTCCGGAAACACCATATATTTT. This encodes CASSSGQSGNTIYF.

V usage is TRBV19 and J usage is TRBJ1-1, with TRBD1 matching 10 bases. CDR1 and CDR2 from the germline V gene are LNHDA and SQIVND (reference sequence). V trimming: 7 bases; J trimming: 5 bases; junction bases outside the gene matches: 10. The length of the CDR3 is 15 residues. The CDR3 DNA follows: TGTGCCAGTACCCCACCACGGGACAGGGGAACTGAAGCTTTCTTT. Translation: CASTPPRDRGTEAFF.

This clone occurred a few times. The chain has TRBV27 and TRBJ2-2, with D possibly matching TRBD1 (5 bases). CDR3 length: 13 residues. Trimming took 6 bases from V and 6 from J, leaving 11 bases between them. CDR1 is MNHEY, CDR2 SMNVEV, per germline (reference sequence). The CDR3 DNA reads as TGTGCCAGCAGCTGGACATCAGCCGGGGAGCTGTTTTTT. It encodes CASSWTSAGELFF.

This clone was observed once. The chain combines TRBV19 with TRBJ1-2; perhaps TRBD1 as D (5 bases). The CDR3 totals 15 residues. CDR1 and CDR2 from the germline V gene are LNHDA and SQIVND (reference sequence). V was pared by 3 bases and J by 4 bases, with 15 bases between. CDR3 sequence: CASSINGARSYGYTF. In DNA form, the CDR3 reads TGTGCCAGTAGTATCAATGGGGCTCGGAGCTATGGCTACACCTTC.

The rearrangement uses TRBV25-1 and TRBJ2-5, with D maybe TRBD1 (5 bases). Trimming removed 3 bases from V and 4 bases from J, with 18 bases in between. The CDR3 covers 16 residues. CDR1 is MGHDK and CDR2 is SYGVNS in the germline V gene. CDR3 nucleotide sequence: TGTGCCAGCAGTGAGGGTGCGCAGGGTCTTGCAGAGACCCAGTACTTC. It translates to CASSEGAQGLAETQYF.

A single count supports this clone. V gene TRBV6-5 combines with J gene TRBJ2-2, with 9 nucleotides matching TRBD2. This CDR3 comprises 15 residues. Germline V lookup: CDR1 MNHEY, CDR2 SVGAGI. Losses at the gene ends were 4 bases for V and 4 bases for J; bases not matched to a gene: 4. The CDR3 protein is CASSWREGPTGELFF. Written as DNA, the CDR3 is TGTGCCAGCAGTTGGCGGGAGGGCCCCACCGGGGAGCTGTTTTTT.

The chain links TRBV6-2 or TRBV6-3 to TRBJ2-7; a weak D match, TRBD1 (5 bases). CDR1 is MNHEY and CDR2 is SVGEGT in the germline V gene. There are 13 residues in the CDR3. Trimming stripped 2 bases from V and 2 bases from J, with 7 bases between. CDR3 sequence (DNA): TGTGCCAGCAGTTACGACAGAGCCTACGAGCAGTACTTC. As protein: CASSYDRAYEQYF.

The gene calls are TRBV29-1 and TRBJ2-1, with 9 bases aligning to TRBD2. The germline gives CDR1 SQVTM, CDR2 ANQGSEA. V was pared by 6 bases and J by 4 bases, with 10 bases of the junction left unmatched. This CDR3 is built from 15 residues. The CDR3 loop is CSVSLGLATYNEQFF. In DNA form, the CDR3 reads TGCAGCGTCAGCCTTGGACTAGCGACTTACAATGAGCAGTTCTTC.

This clone has a single count. This sequence joins TRBV5-4 and TRBJ2-7; D perhaps matches TRBD1 (5 bases). CDR1 and CDR2 (germline): SGHNT, YYREEE (reference sequence). The CDR3 is made up of 12 amino acids. Trimming left V 1 base short and J 11 bases short, with 13 bases between. CDR3 sequence: CASSLRGETEYF. Written as DNA, the CDR3 is TGTGCCAGCAGCTTGAGGGGTGAAACCGAGTACTTC.

The V call is TRBV6-2 or TRBV6-3, the J call TRBJ2-7; 11 nucleotides match TRBD2. Germline CDR1 reads MNHEY; CDR2 reads SVGEGT. The trim removed 2 bases at V and 3 bases at J, leaving 0 bases unmatched. This CDR3 contains 14 residues. CDR3 region: CASSYGLAGYEQYF. In DNA form, the CDR3 reads TGTGCCAGCAGTTACGGACTAGCGGGCTACGAGCAGTACTTC.

This clone was detected only a few times. This rearrangement joins TRBV6-5 to TRBJ2-1; TRBD2 agrees at 15 bases. The CDR3 loop spans 16 amino acids. Trimming took 2 bases from V and 6 from J; bases not matched to a gene: 2. In germline, CDR1 is MNHEY, CDR2 SVGAGI. CDR3 region: CASSYQGLAGGNEQFF. CDR3 in DNA: TGTGCCAGCAGTTACCAGGGACTAGCGGGAGGCAATGAGCAGTTCTTC.

This chain uses TRBV18 with TRBJ2-7, with TRBD2 identical over 14 bases. Trimming at V came to 2 bases and at J to 6 bases, leaving 3 bases not matched to a gene. This CDR3 region has 15 residues. Germline CDR1 reads KGHSH; CDR2 reads LQKENI. CDR3 loop: CASSPGGLAGVEQYF. The CDR3 DNA reads as TGTGCCAGCTCACCAGGGGGACTAGCGGGAGTCGAGCAGTACTTC. The variable domain in full, with the rest retrieved from reference TRBV18 and TRBJ2-7, is NAGVMQNPRHLVRRRGQEARLRCSPMKGHSHVYWYRQLPEEGLKFMVYLQKENIIDESGMPKERFSAEFPKEGPSILRIQQVVRGDSAAYFCASSPGGLAGVEQYFGPGTRLTVT.